The next 27 T cell receptor beta chains were all read from a single sample in a study of response to subunit inactivated influenza vaccine. From the RT-PCR reads, TCRdb called clonotypes with MiXCR, one entry per CDR3 protein. The sample includes about 540,000 distinct CDR3 sequences, under 25% of them seen just once. These data were also filed under a second study, of T cells expressing NK-cell markers. From that paper: Template switching by 5'RACE with UMIs generated the TCR beta cDNA.

The material was CD4+ T cells sorted from PBMCs, obtained 12 days after vaccination. The receptor set was obtained from a man between 50 and 59 years old who received an inactivated influenza vaccine.

This clonotype was seen at least ten times. V usage is TRBV20-1 and J usage is TRBJ1-5; D gene ambiguous. V gave up 6 bases and J gave up 3 bases, with 12 bases separating them. Germline V CDR1 and CDR2: DFQATT, SNEGSKA (reference sequence). CDR3 length: 13 residues. The CDR3 bases are TGCAGTGCAAACGACATGAACAATCAGCCCCAGCATTTT. Its translation is CSANDMNNQPQHF.

This clonotype was counted between two and nine times. CDR3 amino acids: CASSEQGSPGGYTF. CDR3 sequence (DNA): TGTGCCAGCAGTGAGCAGGGATCTCCCGGTGGCTACACCTTC. The chain recombines TRBV2 with TRBJ1-2; D may be TRBD1 (5 bases). V lost 3 bases to trimming and J lost 7 bases, with 15 bases between them. Germline assignment: CDR1 SNHLY and CDR2 FYNNEI. There are 14 residues in the CDR3.

The chain is built from TRBV4-1 and TRBJ2-1, with D possibly being TRBD2 (5 bases). V was trimmed by 5 bases and J by 4 bases, leaving 12 bases between them. CDR3 size: 14 residues. Germline CDR1 and CDR2: MGHRA and YSYEKL. This CDR3 is CASSFQEAYNEQFF. In nucleotides, the CDR3 is TGCGCCAGCAGCTTCCAGGAGGCATACAATGAGCAGTTCTTC.

The J gene is TRBJ2-5, the V gene TRBV2; possible D gene TRBD2, 5 bases. This CDR3 is 13 amino acids long. The V end was cut by 5 bases, the J end by 3 bases, with 10 bases between. Germline V CDR1 and CDR2: SNHLY, FYNNEI. Written as DNA, the CDR3 is TGTGCCAGCAGTCTGACGACTAAAGAGACCCAGTACTTC. Translated: CASSLTTKETQYF.

CDR3 region: CASTPQGAYNEQFF. The CDR3 bases are TGTGCCAGCACCCCGCAGGGGGCCTACAATGAGCAGTTCTTC. This chain links TRBV7-9 with TRBJ2-1; 7 positions match TRBD1. The length of the CDR3 is 14 residues. The V gene's germline CDR1 is SEHNR and CDR2 FQNEAQ (reference sequence). V gave up 7 bases and J gave up 2 bases; unmatched junction bases: 5.

This clonotype was recorded a few times. The chain carries TRBV7-2 and TRBJ2-1; D possibly uses TRBD1 or TRBD2 (6 bases each). The CDR3 length is 13 residues. V lost 1 base to trimming and J lost 9 bases, with 10 bases between them. Germline CDR1 SGHTA, CDR2 FQGNSA. CDR3 nucleotides: TGTGCCAGCAGCTTAGGAGGGGGGAGTGAGCAGTTCTTC. This encodes CASSLGGGSEQFF.

This rearrangement joins TRBV3-1 to TRBJ2-7; no clear D gene. The V gene lost 2 bases and the J gene lost 7 bases, with 9 bases spanning the gap. Germline lookup yields CDR1 LGHDT and CDR2 YNNKEL (reference sequence). The CDR3 sequence is 12 residues long. CDR3 loop: CASSQLPGEQYF. CDR3 nucleotides: TGTGCCAGCAGCCAATTGCCTGGGGAGCAGTACTTC.

This clonotype was picked up a small number of times. The chain links TRBV7-6 to TRBJ1-2, with 7 bases matching TRBD1. The J segment lost 5 bases and the V segment lost 5 bases, leaving 5 bases of the junction unmatched. The CDR3 spans 13 residues. Per the germline V gene, CDR1 is SGHVS and CDR2 is FNYEAQ. The CDR3 DNA reads as TGTGCCAGCAGCGTCGCAGGGGGTTATGGCTACACCTTC. Protein product: CASSVAGGYGYTF.

The chain joins TRBV6-5 to TRBJ1-1; unclear D gene. CDR1 and CDR2 from the germline V gene are MNHEY and SVGAGI. The CDR3 consists of 14 residues. Trimming took off 4 bases at V and 6 bases at J, with 15 bases between the two ends. CDR3 sequence reads: CASSSERPVPEAFF. CDR3 bases: TGTGCCAGCAGTTCCGAAAGACCAGTCCCTGAAGCTTTCTTT.

The V and J genes are TRBV29-1 and TRBJ2-1; no firm D call. Germline V gives CDR1 SQVTM, CDR2 ANQGSEA. Between the trimmed V and J ends, which lost 0 bases and 7 bases, there was a span of 13 bases. The CDR3 sequence is 14 residues long. DNA of the CDR3: TGCAGCGTTGAAGATCGCCGTTCTGGGAATGAGCAGTTCTTC. Translation: CSVEDRRSGNEQFF.

The chain joins TRBV5-1 to TRBJ2-1; TRBD1 agrees at 7 bases. V lost 5 bases to trimming and J lost 6 bases; unmatched junction nucleotides: 11. This CDR3 has 15 amino acids. Germline CDR1 and CDR2: SGHRS and YFSETQ. For the CDR3, the DNA is TGCGCCAGCAGTCACACCGGGACAGCCCCCAATGAGCAGTTCTTC. Its protein product is CASSHTGTAPNEQFF.

This clonotype was seen a few times. The chain carries TRBV6-1 and TRBJ1-4; 8 positions agree with TRBD1. There are 15 residues in the CDR3. Unmatched junction bases numbered 7, after V lost 4 bases and J lost 6 bases. Germline CDR1 MNHNS, CDR2 SASEGT. The chain's CDR3 is CASSVPGQAYEKLFF. The CDR3 DNA reads TGTGCCAGCAGTGTCCCGGGACAGGCGTATGAAAAACTGTTTTTT.

The J gene is TRBJ2-7, the V gene TRBV14; TRBD1 matches 8 bases. This CDR3 has 13 amino acids. The V and J ends lost 1 base and 7 bases, in that order; junction bases with no gene match: 3. Germline V CDR1 and CDR2: SGHDN, FVKESK. This CDR3 reads CASSQGTGREQYF. The CDR3 bases are TGTGCCAGCAGCCAAGGGACAGGGAGAGAGCAGTACTTC.

This clonotype was observed a few times. This chain connects TRBV10-3 to TRBJ1-4, with D uncertain. The length of the CDR3 is 13 residues. Germline V lookup: CDR1 ENHRY, CDR2 SYGVKD. V shed 4 bases and J shed 8 bases, with 11 bases lying between them. The CDR3 is CAISGEAGEKLFF. The CDR3 DNA is TGTGCCATCAGTGGGGAAGCGGGAGAAAAACTGTTTTTT.

This sequence joins TRBV10-3 and TRBJ2-1; 15 bases agree with TRBD2. V lost 4 bases to trimming and J lost 1 base; unmatched junction nucleotides: 11. The CDR3 runs 20 residues. CDR1 and CDR2 (germline): ENHRY, SYGVKD. The CDR3 here is CAISGRPGLAGGGSYNEQFF. DNA of the CDR3: TGTGCCATCAGTGGGAGGCCGGGACTAGCGGGGGGTGGGTCCTACAATGAGCAGTTCTTC.

The CDR3 nucleotides read TGTGCCAGCAGCCCCGACAGGGGATGGGATGAGCAGTTCTTC. This sequence encodes CASSPDRGWDEQFF. The rearrangement joins TRBV7-6 to TRBJ2-1; 8 nucleotides align to TRBD1. Germline CDR1 reads SGHVS; CDR2 reads FNYEAQ. The CDR3 has 14 residues. Trimming took 5 bases from V and 8 from J; bases not matched to a gene: 8.

The rearrangement uses TRBV12-3 or TRBV12-4 and TRBJ2-3; a weak D match, TRBD2 (6 bases). V was shortened by 4 bases and J by 5 bases, with 7 bases between the two germline ends. The CDR3 consists of 12 residues. The CDR3 sequence: CASSWGVDTQYF. Written as DNA, the CDR3 is TGTGCCAGCAGTTGGGGGGTAGATACGCAGTATTTT.

The CDR3 spells CASSLERQGHSEAFF. CDR3 in DNA: TGTGCCAGCAGCTTAGAAAGGCAAGGACACTCTGAAGCTTTCTTT. V gene TRBV7-9 combines with J gene TRBJ1-1; TRBD1 is a possible D gene (5 bases). Germline values: CDR1 SEHNR, CDR2 FQNEAQ (reference sequence). The CDR3 sequence is 15 residues long. Trimming stripped 1 base from V and 6 bases from J, with 15 bases between.

The chain is built from TRBV29-1 and TRBJ2-5; the match to TRBD2 covers 7 bases. Germline V gives CDR1 SQVTM, CDR2 ANQGSEA. The trim removed 7 bases at V and 4 bases at J, leaving 9 bases unmatched. The CDR3 covers 13 residues. The CDR3 here is CSAATSYRETQYF. DNA for the CDR3: TGCAGCGCCGCGACTAGCTACCGAGAGACCCAGTACTTC.

This clonotype was counted between two and nine times. This chain connects TRBV20-1 to TRBJ1-1; no clear D gene. Per the germline V gene, CDR1 is DFQATT and CDR2 is SNEGSKA (reference sequence). Trimming pared 6 bases from V and 0 bases from J, leaving 8 bases between. The CDR3 loop spans 12 amino acids. In nucleotides, the CDR3 is TGCAGTGCCCCGACTCTGAACACTGAAGCTTTCTTT. Translating it yields CSAPTLNTEAFF.

In this sample, this clonotype turned up a few times. V usage is TRBV15 and J usage is TRBJ1-2; maybe TRBD1 (5 bases). Per the germline V gene, CDR1 is LNHNV and CDR2 is YYDKDF (reference sequence). Deletions cut 2 bases from V and 6 bases from J, with 16 bases between. This CDR3 spans 15 amino acids. CDR3 bases: TGTGCCACCAGCAGACCTCCTTGGCGGGGGAATGGCTACACCTTC. It specifies CATSRPPWRGNGYTF.

The CDR3 is CASSLGDDNSPLHF. The CDR3 DNA follows: TGTGCCAGCAGTCTAGGGGACGATAATTCACCCCTCCACTTT. This sequence joins TRBV28 and TRBJ1-6, with D maybe TRBD1 (5 bases). Per the germline V gene, CDR1 is MDHEN and CDR2 is SYDVKM. Trimming cost V 5 bases and J 5 bases, with 10 bases left between them. The CDR3 length is 14 residues.

This clonotype has a handful of counts. V usage is TRBV9 and J usage is TRBJ1-6; D gene ambiguous. Germline values: CDR1 SGDLS, CDR2 YYNGEE. Trimming removed 0 bases from V and 5 bases from J, with 9 bases in between. The CDR3 is 15 amino acids. The CDR3 DNA reads TGTGCCAGCAGCGTAGAAGTCAGAAATAATTCACCCCTCCACTTT. Protein: CASSVEVRNNSPLHF.

This clonotype was counted between two and nine times. CDR3: CASTDPSWGKNIQYF. The CDR3 DNA follows: TGTGCCAGCACCGACCCCTCTTGGGGGAAAAACATTCAGTACTTC. V gene TRBV28 combines with J gene TRBJ2-4; possibly TRBD1 or TRBD2 for D (5 bases each). Germline CDR1 and CDR2: MDHEN and SYDVKM. Between the trimmed V and J ends, which lost 7 bases and 4 bases, there was a span of 17 bases. The length of the CDR3 is 15 residues.

This clonotype showed up just a few times. The genes are TRBV9 and TRBJ2-1, with TRBD2 identical over 9 bases. This CDR3 comprises 16 residues. Trimming at V came to 0 bases and at J to 4 bases, leaving 5 bases not matched to a gene. In germline, CDR1 is SGDLS, CDR2 YYNGEE. CDR3 DNA: TGTGCCAGCAGCGTAGGCGTGACTAGCGGTTACAATGAGCAGTTCTTC. Residues: CASSVGVTSGYNEQFF.

The rearrangement uses TRBV2 and TRBJ1-2; tentative D call: TRBD1 (6 bases). Between the trimmed V and J ends, which lost 5 bases and 6 bases, there was a span of 13 bases. Germline values: CDR1 SNHLY, CDR2 FYNNEI. CDR3 length: 13 residues. This CDR3 reads CASSWTAKDGYTF. The CDR3 DNA reads TGTGCCAGCAGTTGGACAGCTAAGGATGGCTACACCTTC.

This clonotype showed up just a few times. The V gene is TRBV6-5, the J gene TRBJ1-2; D perhaps matches TRBD1 (6 bases). Germline CDR1 is MNHEY and CDR2 is SVGAGI. V was shortened by 0 bases and J by 5 bases, with 10 bases between the two germline ends. This CDR3 comprises 14 residues. CDR3 DNA: TGTGCCAGCAGTTACTCGACAGGAGGGTATGGCTACACCTTC. It specifies CASSYSTGGYGYTF.